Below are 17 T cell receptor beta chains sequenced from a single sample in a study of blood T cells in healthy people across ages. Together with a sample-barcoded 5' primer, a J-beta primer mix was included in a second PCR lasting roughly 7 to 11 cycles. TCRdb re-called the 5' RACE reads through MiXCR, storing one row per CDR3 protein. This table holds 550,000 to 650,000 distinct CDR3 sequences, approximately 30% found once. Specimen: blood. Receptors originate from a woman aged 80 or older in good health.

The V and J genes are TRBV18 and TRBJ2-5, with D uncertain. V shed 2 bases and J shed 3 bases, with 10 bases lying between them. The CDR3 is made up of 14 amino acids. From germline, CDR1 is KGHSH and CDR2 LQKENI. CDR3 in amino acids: CASSPSGPKETQYF. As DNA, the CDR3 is TGTGCCAGCTCACCATCCGGTCCCAAAGAGACCCAGTACTTC. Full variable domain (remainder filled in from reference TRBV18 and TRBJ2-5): NAGVMQNPRHLVRRRGQEARLRCSPMKGHSHVYWYRQLPEEGLKFMVYLQKENIIDESGMPKERFSAEFPKEGPSILRIQQVVRGDSAAYFCASSPSGPKETQYFGPGTRLLVL.

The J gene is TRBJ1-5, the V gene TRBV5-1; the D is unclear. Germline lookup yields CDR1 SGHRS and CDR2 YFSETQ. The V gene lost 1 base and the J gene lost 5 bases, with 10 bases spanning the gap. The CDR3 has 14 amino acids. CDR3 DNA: TGCGCCAGCAGCTTGTTGGGCGGGGATCAGCCCCAGCATTTT. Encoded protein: CASSLLGGDQPQHF.

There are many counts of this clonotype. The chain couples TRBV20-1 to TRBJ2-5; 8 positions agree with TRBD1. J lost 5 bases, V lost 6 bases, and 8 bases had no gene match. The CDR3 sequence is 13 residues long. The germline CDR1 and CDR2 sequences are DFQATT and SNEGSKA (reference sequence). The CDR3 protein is CSAPQGARETQYF. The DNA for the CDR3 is TGCAGTGCCCCCCAGGGGGCGAGGGAGACCCAGTACTTC.

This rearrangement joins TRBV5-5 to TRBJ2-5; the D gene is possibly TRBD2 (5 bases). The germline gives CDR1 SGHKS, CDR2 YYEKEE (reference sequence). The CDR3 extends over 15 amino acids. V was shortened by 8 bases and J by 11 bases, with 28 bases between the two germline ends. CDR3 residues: CASNSTRGSHNEQYF. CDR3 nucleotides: TGTGCCAGTAACTCCACGAGAGGGTCCCACAATGAGCAGTACTTC.

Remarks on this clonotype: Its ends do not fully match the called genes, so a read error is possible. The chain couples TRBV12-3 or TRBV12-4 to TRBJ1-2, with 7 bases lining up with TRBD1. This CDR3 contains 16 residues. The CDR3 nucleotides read TGCGTCAGCAGTCGGAGGACAGGTCGAATTACCTATGGCTACACCTTC. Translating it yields CVSSRRTGRITYGYTF.

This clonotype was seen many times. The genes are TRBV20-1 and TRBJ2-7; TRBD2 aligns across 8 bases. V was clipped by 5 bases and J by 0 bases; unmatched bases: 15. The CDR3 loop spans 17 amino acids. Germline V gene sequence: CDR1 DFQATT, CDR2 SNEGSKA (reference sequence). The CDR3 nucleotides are TGCAGTGCTGAACCCTCCTTCGGGGGGGATAGCTCCTACGAGCAGTACTTC. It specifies CSAEPSFGGDSSYEQYF.

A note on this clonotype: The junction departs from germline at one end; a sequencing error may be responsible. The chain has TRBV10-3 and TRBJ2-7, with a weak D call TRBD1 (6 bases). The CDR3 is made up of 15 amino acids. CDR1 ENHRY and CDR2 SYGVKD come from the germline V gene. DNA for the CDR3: TGTGCCGTCAGTGAGCCACAGGGAAACTCGGGAGAGCAGTACTTC. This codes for CAVSEPQGNSGEQYF.

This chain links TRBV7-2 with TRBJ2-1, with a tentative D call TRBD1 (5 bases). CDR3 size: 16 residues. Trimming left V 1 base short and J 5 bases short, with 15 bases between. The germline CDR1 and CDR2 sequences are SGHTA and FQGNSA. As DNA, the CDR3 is TGTGCCAGCAGCTTAGGGATTGGGGCAGTTGACAATGAGCAGTTCTTC. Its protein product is CASSLGIGAVDNEQFF.

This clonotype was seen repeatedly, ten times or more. CDR3 nucleotide sequence: TGTGCCAGCAGCGGACAGTCTACACCCTCCTACGAGCAGTACTTC. Translated: CASSGQSTPSYEQYF. V gene TRBV9 combines with J gene TRBJ2-7, with D possibly being TRBD1 (5 bases). V lost 3 bases to trimming and J lost 0 bases, with 13 bases between them. This CDR3 contains 15 residues. From germline, CDR1 is SGDLS and CDR2 YYNGEE.

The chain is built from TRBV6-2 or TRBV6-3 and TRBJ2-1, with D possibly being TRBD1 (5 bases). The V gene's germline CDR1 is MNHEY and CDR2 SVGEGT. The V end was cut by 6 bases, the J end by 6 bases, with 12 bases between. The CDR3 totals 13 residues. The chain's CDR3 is CASRSQTVNEQFF. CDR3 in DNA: TGTGCCAGCAGGTCCCAGACAGTCAATGAGCAGTTCTTC.

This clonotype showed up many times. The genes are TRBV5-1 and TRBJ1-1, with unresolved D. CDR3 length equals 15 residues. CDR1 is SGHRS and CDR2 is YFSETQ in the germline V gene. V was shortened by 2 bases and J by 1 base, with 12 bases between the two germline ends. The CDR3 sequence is CASSFDTRRNTEAFF. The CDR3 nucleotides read TGCGCCAGCAGCTTCGACACCCGGCGGAACACTGAAGCTTTCTTT.

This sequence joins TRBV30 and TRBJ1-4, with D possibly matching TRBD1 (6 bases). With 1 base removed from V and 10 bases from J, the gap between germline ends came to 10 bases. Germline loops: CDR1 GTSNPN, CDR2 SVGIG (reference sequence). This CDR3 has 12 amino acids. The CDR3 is CAWSGGPGKLFF. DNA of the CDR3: TGTGCCTGGAGTGGGGGGCCAGGAAAACTGTTTTTT.

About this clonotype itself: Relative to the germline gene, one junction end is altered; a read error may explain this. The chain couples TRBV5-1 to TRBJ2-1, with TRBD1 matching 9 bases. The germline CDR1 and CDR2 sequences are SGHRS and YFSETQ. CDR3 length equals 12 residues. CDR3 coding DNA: TGCGCCAGCAGCTCGGCGACAGGGGGTCTACTCTTC. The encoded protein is CASSSATGGLLF.

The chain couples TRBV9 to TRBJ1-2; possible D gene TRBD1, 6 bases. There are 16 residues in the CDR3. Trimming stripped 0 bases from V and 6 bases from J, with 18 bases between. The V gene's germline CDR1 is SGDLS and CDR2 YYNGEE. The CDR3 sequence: CASSVGSQGQGDGYTF. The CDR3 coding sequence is TGTGCCAGCAGCGTAGGGTCGCAGGGGCAAGGAGATGGCTACACCTTC.

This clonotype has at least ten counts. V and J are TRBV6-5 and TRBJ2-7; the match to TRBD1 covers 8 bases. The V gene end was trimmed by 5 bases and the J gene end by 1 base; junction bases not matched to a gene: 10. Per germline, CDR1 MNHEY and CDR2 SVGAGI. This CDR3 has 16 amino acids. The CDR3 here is CASSRTNRGSSYEQYF. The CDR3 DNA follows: TGTGCCAGCAGTCGTACTAACAGGGGGTCGTCCTACGAGCAGTACTTC.

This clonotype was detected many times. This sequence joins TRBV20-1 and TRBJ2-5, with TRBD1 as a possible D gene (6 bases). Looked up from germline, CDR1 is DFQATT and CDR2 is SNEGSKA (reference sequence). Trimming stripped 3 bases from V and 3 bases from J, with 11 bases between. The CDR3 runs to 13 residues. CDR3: CSASGTRKETQYF. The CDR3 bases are TGCAGTGCTAGCGGGACACGAAAAGAGACCCAGTACTTC.

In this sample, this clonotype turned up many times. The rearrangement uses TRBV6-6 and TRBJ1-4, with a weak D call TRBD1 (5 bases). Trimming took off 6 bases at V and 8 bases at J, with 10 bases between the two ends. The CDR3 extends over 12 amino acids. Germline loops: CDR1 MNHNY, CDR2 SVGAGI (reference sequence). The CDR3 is CASSSRGEKLFF. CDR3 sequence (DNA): TGTGCCAGCAGCTCTCGGGGGGAAAAACTGTTTTTT.